What follows are 25 T cell receptor beta chains derived from one specimen sequenced in a study of blood T cells in healthy people across ages. Primed by a sample-barcoded 5' primer and a J-beta primer mix, a second PCR proceeded for about 7 to 11 cycles. Each CDR3 protein gets one entry after TCRdb re-called the 5' RACE reads with MiXCR. The sample includes 890,000 or so distinct CDR3 sequences, about 62% of them seen just once. The material sequenced was blood. These receptors were collected from a young man in good health.

The rearrangement uses TRBV4-3 and TRBJ2-7, with D possibly matching TRBD1 (5 bases). This CDR3 spans 14 amino acids. V gave up 4 bases and J gave up 0 bases, with 10 bases separating them. Germline V gene lookup returns CDR1 LGHNA and CDR2 YSLEER. This CDR3 is CASSLDTTSYEQYF. DNA for the CDR3: TGCGCCAGCAGCCTGGACACCACCTCCTACGAGCAGTACTTC.

The chain carries TRBV12-3 or TRBV12-4 and TRBJ2-2; a weak D match, TRBD1 (5 bases). Trimming shortened V by 5 bases and J by 9 bases, and 16 bases separated the two germline ends. This CDR3 contains 14 residues. The CDR3 sequence is CASSQPQGIRELFF. The CDR3 DNA reads TGTGCCAGCAGTCAACCTCAGGGAATCCGGGAGCTGTTTTTT.

This chain links TRBV20-1 with TRBJ2-7, with TRBD1 identical over 8 bases. The CDR3 extends over 15 amino acids. Germline V gene data show CDR1 as DFQATT and CDR2 as SNEGSKA (reference sequence). Trimming took 3 bases from V and 5 from J; bases not matched to a gene: 12. CDR3 sequence reads: CSASPPGTGGHEQYF. The CDR3 nucleotides read TGCAGTGCTAGTCCCCCCGGGACAGGTGGGCACGAGCAGTACTTC.

This clonotype turned up a few times. J is TRBJ2-7 and V is TRBV4-3, with D maybe TRBD1 (5 bases). Trimming stripped 2 bases from V and 7 bases from J, with 12 bases between. CDR3 length: 13 amino acids. Germline CDR1 LGHNA, CDR2 YSLEER. The CDR3 coding sequence is TGCGCCAGCAGCCAATTGAGACAGTCGGAGCAGTACTTC. Its protein product is CASSQLRQSEQYF.

The V gene is TRBV10-3, the J gene TRBJ2-3; 9 bases align to TRBD2. The germline gives CDR1 ENHRY, CDR2 SYGVKD. Unmatched junction bases numbered 7, after V lost 3 bases and J lost 3 bases. The CDR3 length is 16 residues. CDR3 sequence reads: CAISDLSSGATDTQYF. Written as DNA, the CDR3 is TGTGCCATCAGTGATTTGTCTAGCGGGGCGACAGATACGCAGTATTTT.

Concerning this clonotype itself: One end of the junction does not line up with germline, which may come from a read error. The V gene is TRBV5-1, the J gene TRBJ1-2; D remains ambiguous. CDR1 and CDR2 from the germline V gene are SGHRS and YFSETQ. The CDR3 runs to 16 residues. Written as DNA, the CDR3 is TGCGCCAGCAGGCTCCGCTCCCAGGCCGCTAACCATGGCTACACCTTC. Its translation: CASRLRSQAANHGYTF.

V gene TRBV28 combines with J gene TRBJ2-4; 7 bases line up with TRBD2. This CDR3 region has 17 residues. The germline V gene has CDR1 MDHEN and CDR2 SYDVKM. V shed 4 bases, J shed 3 bases, and the junction held 12 bases outside the gene matches. The CDR3 DNA is TGTGCCAGCAGTTCGGGGGGAACGCTGCCCTACAAAAACATTCAGTACTTC. Translation gives CASSSGGTLPYKNIQYF.

The chain employs TRBV7-2 and TRBJ2-3; 7 bases fit TRBD1. The CDR3 runs 15 residues. The trim removed 1 base at V and 5 bases at J, leaving 6 bases unmatched. CDR1 and CDR2 from the germline V gene are SGHTA and FQGNSA. The CDR3 DNA sequence: TGTGCCAGCAGCTTAGAAAGGGGGCGCATAGATACGCAGTATTTT. Translation gives CASSLERGRIDTQYF.

On this clonotype: Lacking the conserved final phenylalanine or tryptophan, this CDR3 likely reflects a read error. The V gene is TRBV12-3 or TRBV12-4, the J gene TRBJ2-2, with unresolved D. V was shortened by 2 bases and J by 1 base, with 5 bases between the two germline ends. The CDR3 spans 14 residues. The CDR3 protein is CASSLNVNTGELFL. The CDR3 DNA sequence: TGTGCCAGCAGTTTAAACGTGAACACCGGGGAGCTGTTTTTG.

J is TRBJ2-3 and V is TRBV20-1; TRBD2 is a possible D gene (7 bases). The germline CDR1 and CDR2 sequences are DFQATT and SNEGSKA (reference sequence). The CDR3 loop spans 12 amino acids. Deletions cut 3 bases from V and 4 bases from J, with 8 bases between. CDR3 sequence: CSASGGPDTQYF. The DNA for the CDR3 is TGCAGTGCTAGCGGGGGGCCAGATACGCAGTATTTT.

The genes are TRBV21-1 and TRBJ1-3. TRBV21-1 constitutes a pseudogene. There are 17 residues in the CDR3. The CDR3 loop reads CASSKGAGTHRGNTIYF. CDR3 sequence (DNA): TGTGCCAGCAGCAAAGGGGCAGGGACTCATCGAGGAAACACCATATATTTT.

This clonotype was counted between two and nine times. Here the CDR3 reads CASRTDRGAWYEQFF. The CDR3 DNA reads TGTGCCAGCAGGACGGACAGGGGGGCCTGGTATGAGCAGTTCTTC. The V call is TRBV6-2 or TRBV6-3, the J call TRBJ2-1, with 10 bases matching TRBD1. Germline-derived CDR1 and CDR2 are MNHEY and SVGEGT. The CDR3 spans 15 residues. The ends lost 6 bases at V and 8 bases at J; junction bases unmatched: 10.

The chain has TRBV20-1 and TRBJ2-7, with a tentative D call TRBD2 (5 bases). The CDR3 has 14 amino acids. From germline, CDR1 is DFQATT and CDR2 SNEGSKA (reference sequence). Trimming cost V 5 bases and J 3 bases, with 17 bases left between them. In DNA, the CDR3 is TGCAGTGCTCTTAACCCTCCGAGCGGCTACGAGCAGTACTTC. As protein: CSALNPPSGYEQYF.

This rearrangement joins TRBV6-2 or TRBV6-3 to TRBJ2-1; D gene unclear. Germline V gene sequence: CDR1 MNHEY, CDR2 SVGEGT. The length of the CDR3 is 12 residues. The ends were cut back, 7 bases at V and 7 bases at J, with 11 bases in the middle. In DNA, the CDR3 is TGTGCCAGCACCTTATCGAGGAATGAGCAGTTCTTC. Its translation: CASTLSRNEQFF.

The chain uses TRBV5-6 and TRBJ2-5; D possibly corresponds to TRBD2 (5 bases). Trimming left V 4 bases short and J 0 bases short, with 10 bases between. CDR1 and CDR2 (germline): SGHDT, YYEEEE. This CDR3 spans 14 amino acids. This chain's CDR3 is CASSGGYYQETQYF. The CDR3 bases are TGTGCCAGCAGCGGAGGATACTACCAAGAGACCCAGTACTTC.

This clonotype was observed a few times. V gene TRBV6-6 combines with J gene TRBJ2-5, with D maybe TRBD2 (5 bases). Trimming removed 2 bases at V and 5 bases at J, with 12 bases between. The CDR3 covers 14 residues. Looked up from germline, CDR1 is MNHNY and CDR2 is SVGAGI (reference sequence). CDR3 sequence (DNA): TGTGCCAGCAGTTACCCGACTACGGGTGAGACCCAGTACTTC. This sequence encodes CASSYPTTGETQYF.

J is TRBJ2-5 and V is TRBV6-5; 8 positions match TRBD1. CDR1 is MNHEY, CDR2 SVGAGI, per germline. J lost 5 bases, V lost 5 bases, and 10 bases had no gene match. This CDR3 contains 15 residues. CDR3 nucleotide sequence: TGTGCCAGCAGTAGACAGGGGTCGGGCACGGAGACCCAGTACTTC. Translated, it gives CASSRQGSGTETQYF.

This chain links TRBV20-1 with TRBJ1-5; TRBD1 is a possible D gene (5 bases). Germline lookup yields CDR1 DFQATT and CDR2 SNEGSKA (reference sequence). With 1 base removed from V and 6 bases from J, the gap between germline ends came to 13 bases. The length of the CDR3 is 14 residues. The CDR3 loop reads CSARGAGDPQPQHF. CDR3 coding DNA: TGCAGTGCTAGAGGTGCGGGGGATCCTCAGCCCCAGCATTTT.

The rearrangement joins TRBV5-1 to TRBJ2-1; D perhaps matches TRBD2 (6 bases). V gave up 7 bases and J gave up 10 bases, with 24 bases separating them. Per germline, CDR1 SGHRS and CDR2 YFSETQ. This CDR3 contains 15 residues. CDR3 region: CASSSPGTFGGEQFF. CDR3 bases: TGCGCCAGCTCCTCCCCGGGGACCTTCGGAGGGGAGCAGTTCTTC.

The chain employs TRBV28 and TRBJ2-7; 7 positions match TRBD1. The CDR3 is made up of 14 amino acids. V trimming: 3 bases; J trimming: 3 bases; junction bases outside the gene matches: 5. The germline gives CDR1 MDHEN, CDR2 SYDVKM. CDR3 bases: TGTGCCAGCAGTTTTGGACAGGCTGACTACGAGCAGTACTTC. The encoded protein is CASSFGQADYEQYF.

This clonotype has only a few counts. In DNA, the CDR3 is TGTGCCAGGGAACCGGGACAGTGTAATTCACCCCTCCACTTT. It codes for CAREPGQCNSPLHF. The rearrangement joins TRBV7-3 to TRBJ1-6; 7 nucleotides match TRBD1. The CDR3 runs 14 residues. Germline V gene sequence: CDR1 SGHTA, CDR2 FQGTGA. Trimming took 9 bases from V and 6 from J; bases not matched to a gene: 8.

The V and J genes are TRBV20-1 and TRBJ2-3, with D possibly being TRBD1 or TRBD2 (6 bases each). CDR3 size: 12 residues. CDR1 is DFQATT and CDR2 is SNEGSKA in the germline V gene (reference sequence). In DNA, the CDR3 is TGCGGTGTGGAAGGGGGGTTCGATACGCAGTATTTT. This gives the protein CGVEGGFDTQYF.

This clonotype was detected only once. This chain joins TRBV9 and TRBJ1-6, with 7 bases fitting TRBD1. The junction had 3 bases not matched to a gene; V was cut back by 3 bases and J by 6 bases. CDR1 is SGDLS and CDR2 is YYNGEE in the germline V gene. The CDR3 is made up of 14 amino acids. CDR3 DNA sequence: TGTGCCAGCAGCGGAGGGGGCTTTAATTCACCCCTCCACTTT. Its protein is CASSGGGFNSPLHF.

This clonotype was seen only once. This chain connects TRBV5-1 to TRBJ2-1; 8 bases fit TRBD1. V shed 3 bases and J 5 bases; nucleotides not matched to a gene: 7. From germline, CDR1 is SGHRS and CDR2 YFSETQ. The CDR3 length is 15 residues. CDR3 protein: CASSWAQGAHNEQFF. The CDR3 DNA reads TGCGCCAGCAGCTGGGCTCAGGGGGCGCACAATGAGCAGTTCTTC.

The chain uses TRBV5-1 and TRBJ1-2, with D tentatively TRBD1 (5 bases). The length of the CDR3 is 16 residues. Germline V gene sequence: CDR1 SGHRS, CDR2 YFSETQ. V lost 1 base, J lost 5 bases, and 18 bases lay in between. The CDR3 loop reads CASSLRTTTRMYGYTF. CDR3 coding DNA: TGCGCCAGCAGCTTGCGGACAACTACCCGCATGTATGGCTACACCTTC.